The 13 T cell receptor beta chains given below trace back to one sample, sequenced in a study of response to subunit inactivated influenza vaccine. TCRdb independently ran MiXCR on the RT-PCR reads; one entry per CDR3 protein. The sample carries over 650,000 distinct CDR3 sequences, around a sixth recorded once. The sequencing used PBMCs from blood, collected roughly 5 days after vaccination. These receptors originate from a man in his forties or fifties who received an inactivated influenza vaccine.

This clonotype came up many times. V usage is TRBV12-3 or TRBV12-4 and J usage is TRBJ2-7; TRBD1 matches at 8 bases. CDR3 length equals 15 residues. J was trimmed by 2 bases and V by 8 bases; bases with no gene match: 11. CDR3 protein: CASGDRDRSAYEQYF. In DNA, the CDR3 is TGTGCCAGCGGTGACCGGGACAGGTCTGCCTACGAGCAGTACTTC.

This clonotype was seen more than once but under ten times. The chain joins TRBV5-6 to TRBJ2-2; D is uncertain. The CDR3 has 13 amino acids. The V gene's germline CDR1 is SGHDT and CDR2 YYEEEE. V was clipped by 2 bases and J by 6 bases, with 8 bases between them. CDR3 in amino acids: CASSFSSPGELFF. The CDR3, as DNA: TGTGCCAGCAGCTTCTCCTCCCCCGGGGAGCTGTTTTTT.

V usage is TRBV20-1 and J usage is TRBJ2-7; 7 bases match TRBD1. The CDR3 has 15 residues. Germline loops: CDR1 DFQATT, CDR2 SNEGSKA (reference sequence). Trimming took 0 bases from V and 3 from J; bases not matched to a gene: 8. For the CDR3, the DNA is TGCAGTGCTAGAGATCATAGGACAGGCATCTACGAGCAGTACTTC. Translated, it gives CSARDHRTGIYEQYF.

This clonotype was seen only a few times. The rearrangement uses TRBV20-1 and TRBJ2-7; D is unresolved. Germline lookup yields CDR1 DFQATT and CDR2 SNEGSKA (reference sequence). The V gene lost 2 bases and the J gene lost 2 bases, with 10 bases spanning the gap. The CDR3 totals 13 residues. The CDR3 loop reads CSARLVGTYEQYF. Written as DNA, the CDR3 is TGCAGTGCTAGATTGGTGGGAACCTACGAGCAGTACTTC.

The rearrangement uses TRBV5-1 and TRBJ1-6; no reliable D call. CDR1 and CDR2 (germline): SGHRS, YFSETQ. Trimming cost V 3 bases and J 6 bases, with 10 bases left between them. The CDR3 runs to 14 residues. CDR3 bases: TGCGCCAGCAGCTCCAGCAGCCCTAATTCACCCCTCCACTTT. This translates into CASSSSSPNSPLHF.

The table lists this clonotype with a few counts. The chain uses TRBV15 and TRBJ2-7, with D perhaps assigned TRBD1 or TRBD2 (5 bases each). Per germline, CDR1 LNHNV and CDR2 YYDKDF (reference sequence). V lost 4 bases and J lost 2, with 15 bases in between. This CDR3 region has 15 residues. The CDR3, as DNA: TGTGCCACCAGCATGACCGGGACGGCCGCCTACGAGCAGTACTTC. Its protein is CATSMTGTAAYEQYF.

Concerning this clonotype itself: One end of the junction fails to match germline, which may point to a read error. V gene TRBV20-1 combines with J gene TRBJ2-7; D unresolved. The CDR3 runs to 16 residues. CDR1 and CDR2 (germline): DFQATT, SNEGSKA (reference sequence). CDR3 DNA sequence: TGCAGTCCTAGAGTAATCCGGGTCAGGACCTCCTACGAGCAGTACTTC. Translation: CSPRVIRVRTSYEQYF.

This chain joins TRBV11-2 and TRBJ2-7; TRBD2 agrees at 12 bases. V shed 5 bases and J 7 bases; nucleotides not matched to a gene: 6. The CDR3 contains 14 residues. From germline, CDR1 is SGHAT and CDR2 FQNNGV. Here the CDR3 DNA reads TGTGCCAGCAGCCTACTAGCGGGAGGCGGGGAGCAGTACTTC. Translating it yields CASSLLAGGGEQYF. Combining the CDR3 with reference TRBV11-2 and TRBJ2-7 gives the whole variable domain EAGVAQSPRYKIIEKRQSVAFWCNPISGHATLYWYQQILGQGPKLLIQFQNNGVVDDSQLPKDRFSAERLKGVDSTLKIQPAKLEDSAVYLCASSLLAGGGEQYFGPGTRLTVT.

The DNA for the CDR3 is TGTGCCAGCAGTTTTGGCAACATGGAACACGACTATGGCTACACCTTC. It yields the protein CASSFGNMEHDYGYTF. The chain has TRBV12-3 or TRBV12-4 and TRBJ1-2, with D unresolved. Trimming removed 3 bases from V and 3 bases from J, with 17 bases in between. This CDR3 comprises 16 residues.

The gene calls are TRBV27 and TRBJ1-1; D is unclear. The CDR3 contains 13 residues. CDR1 is MNHEY and CDR2 is SMNVEV in the germline V gene (reference sequence). Trimming took off 8 bases at V and 6 bases at J, with 16 bases between the two ends. The CDR3 loop reads CASCAVGRAEAFF. CDR3 DNA: TGTGCCAGCTGTGCCGTTGGGAGGGCTGAAGCTTTCTTT.

The chain recombines TRBV6-6 with TRBJ2-1; the D call may be TRBD1 or TRBD2 (5 bases each). CDR1 and CDR2 from the germline V gene are MNHNY and SVGAGI (reference sequence). Trimming left V 7 bases short and J 15 bases short, with 16 bases between. CDR3 length: 11 residues. The DNA for the CDR3 is TGTGCCAGCAAGGGACGGAACGTCCCGTTCTTC. Translated, it gives CASKGRNVPFF.

This clonotype was counted a few times. The V and J genes are TRBV6-5 and TRBJ1-2; D perhaps matches TRBD1 (6 bases). The CDR3 runs to 15 residues. V dropped 2 bases and J dropped 7 bases, with 17 bases sitting between them. The germline CDR1 and CDR2 sequences are MNHEY and SVGAGI. The CDR3 DNA reads as TGTGCCAGCAGTTACGATGGTCTGGGGGCCTCTGGCTACACCTTC. Protein: CASSYDGLGASGYTF.

The V and J genes are TRBV5-1 and TRBJ2-5; D unresolved. The CDR3 extends over 12 amino acids. CDR1 SGHRS and CDR2 YFSETQ come from the germline V gene. V lost 7 bases and J 2 bases, leaving 9 bases between the germline ends. The CDR3, as DNA: TGCGCCAGCCAAGAGCCACAAGAGACCCAGTACTTC. Translating gives CASQEPQETQYF.